The 2 T cell receptor beta chains given below trace back to one sample, sequenced in a study of OX40 agonist ivuxolimab in advanced cancers. Method: immunoSEQ multiplex PCR; TCRdb's copy keeps in-frame clones and lacks some. This repertoire shows under 40,000 clones, 74% found once; its top ten account for roughly a fifth. The sequencing here drew on CD4+ or CD8+ T cells sorted from blood, taken in a trial of the OX40 agonist ivuxolimab. These receptors were obtained from an adult with an advanced solid tumor such as melanoma, head and neck, liver or kidney cancer.

The rearrangement links TRBV5-4 to TRBJ1-6; 8 bases are a match to TRBD1. CDR3 length: 15 amino acids. CDR1 and CDR2 from the germline V gene are SGHNT and YYREEE (reference sequence). Trimming at V came to 0 bases and at J to 7 bases, leaving 3 bases not matched to a gene. CDR3 loop: CASSLAGTGNSPLHF. CDR3 in DNA: TGTGCCAGCAGCTTGGCCGGGACAGGAAATTCACCCCTCCACTTT.

The chain combines TRBV2 with TRBJ1-4, with D unresolved. V lost 8 bases and J 2 bases, leaving 12 bases between the germline ends. Germline V gene data show CDR1 as SNHLY and CDR2 as FYNNEI. This CDR3 has 14 residues. CDR3 coding DNA: TGTGCCAGCCAAGACGGGTGGACTAATGAAAAACTGTTTTTT. It is translated as CASQDGWTNEKLFF.